This T cell receptor (beta chain) comes out of a study of T cell responses to AZD1222 COVID-19 vaccine. Whole-study results and caveats: The CD4 TCRs associated with vaccination extended across spike and predominated at 160-218 and 743-854.

Concerning this clone: What it recognizes is unknown.

This CDR3 spans 12 amino acids. Trimming left V 4 bases short and J 5 bases short, with 8 bases between. Sequencing was performed with immunoSEQ multiplex PCR; in TCRdb, only in-frame clones are kept and a portion is missing. The table records some 250,000 clones, 85% to 95% of them present only once. V and J are TRBV12-3 or TRBV12-4 and TRBJ1-1, with D tentatively TRBD1 (5 bases). This specimen was peripheral blood, taken 28 days after the second AZD1222 dose. This sequence was found in an adult who received the AZD1222 COVID-19 vaccine. The CDR3 bases are TGTGCCAGCAGTTGGGGGAAGACTGAAGCTTTCTTT. Translating it yields CASSWGKTEAFF.